The 32 T cell receptor beta chains below were found in one sample sequenced in a study of shared clonotypes between healthy human individuals. Method: immunoSEQ multiplex PCR; TCRdb's copy keeps in-frame clones and lacks some. The repertoire holds some 1,100,000 clones, with around three quarters as singletons. The sequenced sample was memory CD4+ T cells from PBMCs. Subset reported: CD45RA-negative fraction. These receptor sequences come from a man in his late teens or twenties in good health. Some clones in this sample may be carry-over from other donors' samples.

The chain couples TRBV6-1 to TRBJ1-2, with 9 bases that match TRBD1. The junction had 12 bases not matched to a gene; V was cut back by 4 bases and J by 6 bases. The CDR3 is 16 residues long. Per the germline V gene, CDR1 is MNHNS and CDR2 is SASEGT. This CDR3 reads CASSAPGTGRTNGYTF. The CDR3 DNA follows: TGTGCCAGCAGTGCTCCCGGGACAGGGAGGACAAATGGCTACACCTTC.

The gene calls are TRBV4-2 and TRBJ1-1; TRBD1 matches at 8 bases. Germline V lookup: CDR1 LGHNA, CDR2 YNFKEQ. V trimming: 1 base; J trimming: 2 bases; junction bases outside the gene matches: 3. The CDR3 runs to 15 residues. Here the CDR3 reads CASSQAQGANTEAFF. The DNA of the CDR3 is TGTGCCAGCAGCCAAGCCCAGGGGGCTAACACTGAAGCTTTCTTT.

The chain has TRBV7-2 and TRBJ2-7; D is tentatively TRBD1 or TRBD2 (5 bases each). CDR3 length: 15 amino acids. The germline V and J ends were trimmed by 2 bases and 5 bases, with 16 bases remaining between them. The germline gives CDR1 SGHTA, CDR2 FQGNSA. The CDR3 nucleotides are TGTGCCAGCAGCTTATGGCAAGGGACGAGGAACGAGCAGTACTTC. Protein product: CASSLWQGTRNEQYF. Full variable domain (remainder filled in from reference TRBV7-2 and TRBJ2-7): GAGVSQSPSNKVTEKGKDVELRCDPISGHTALYWYRQSLGQGLEFLIYFQGNSAPDKSGLPSDRFSAERTGGSVSTLTIQRTQQEDSAVYLCASSLWQGTRNEQYFGPGTRLTVT.

This clone was seen just once. The chain recombines TRBV7-9 with TRBJ2-1; TRBD2 might be the D (5 bases). Looked up from germline, CDR1 is SEHNR and CDR2 is FQNEAQ (reference sequence). This CDR3 region has 15 residues. V was trimmed by 4 bases and J by 3 bases, leaving 13 bases between them. The CDR3 region is CASSSNGEYYNEQFF. The CDR3 bases are TGTGCCAGCAGCTCCAACGGGGAATACTACAATGAGCAGTTCTTC.

The chain recombines TRBV2 with TRBJ1-6; D remains ambiguous. V lost 2 bases and J 13 bases, leaving 12 bases between the germline ends. The CDR3 extends over 13 amino acids. The germline V gene has CDR1 SNHLY and CDR2 FYNNEI. The CDR3 sequence: CASSETPGVPLHF. DNA for the CDR3: TGTGCCAGCAGTGAAACCCCCGGGGTCCCCCTCCACTTT.

The chain has TRBV5-1 and TRBJ1-1; D may be TRBD1 (6 bases). Germline loops: CDR1 SGHRS, CDR2 YFSETQ. CDR3 size: 15 residues. Trimming removed 4 bases from V and 5 bases from J, with 18 bases in between. CDR3: CASSPGHQGGTEAFF. The CDR3 nucleotides read TGCGCCAGCAGCCCGGGACACCAGGGAGGGACTGAAGCTTTCTTT.

V usage is TRBV7-3 and J usage is TRBJ2-3, with D hard to call. Germline V gene sequence: CDR1 SGHTA, CDR2 FQGTGA. Trimming took 0 bases from V and 4 from J, leaving 5 bases between them. The CDR3 is made up of 13 amino acids. For the CDR3, the DNA is TGTGCCAGCAGCTTAACGTCGGCAGATACGCAGTATTTT. This gives the protein CASSLTSADTQYF.

The chain has TRBV27 and TRBJ2-1; 12 bases line up with TRBD2. V trimming: 6 bases; J trimming: 6 bases; junction bases outside the gene matches: 15. Germline V gene data show CDR1 as MNHEY and CDR2 as SMNVEV (reference sequence). The CDR3 has 18 residues. The CDR3 DNA sequence: TGTGCCAGCAGCCAACGACTAGCGGGAGTAGGAGGCGGCAATGAGCAGTTCTTC. Its protein product is CASSQRLAGVGGGNEQFF.

This clone has ten or more counts. The genes are TRBV28 and TRBJ2-3; TRBD1 aligns across 11 bases. The CDR3 consists of 15 residues. V was pared by 2 bases and J by 5 bases, with 3 bases of the junction left unmatched. Per the germline V gene, CDR1 is MDHEN and CDR2 is SYDVKM. CDR3 region: CASSLRGQGGDTQYF. DNA of the CDR3: TGTGCCAGCAGTTTAAGGGGACAGGGGGGAGATACGCAGTATTTT.

The rearrangement joins TRBV7-2 to TRBJ2-5; a weak D match, TRBD2 (6 bases). Germline V gene lookup returns CDR1 SGHTA and CDR2 FQGNSA. Trimming took 1 base from V and 4 from J, leaving 13 bases between them. The CDR3 is 15 amino acids. CDR3 DNA sequence: TGTGCCAGCAGCTTAGTGAAGGTGGGGGGAGAGACCCAGTACTTC. Translating it yields CASSLVKVGGETQYF.

This chain connects TRBV9 to TRBJ1-2; 7 bases fit TRBD1. From germline, CDR1 is SGDLS and CDR2 YYNGEE. The CDR3 length is 20 residues. Trimming took 4 bases from V and 0 from J; bases not matched to a gene: 21. The DNA for the CDR3 is TGTGCCAGCAGCCCCGCAGGGGGTCGGACAGGAAAGCCCTCTAACTATGGCTACACCTTC. Translating it yields CASSPAGGRTGKPSNYGYTF.

This sequence joins TRBV2 and TRBJ2-3; TRBD1 matches 8 bases. The CDR3 has 14 amino acids. The germline V gene has CDR1 SNHLY and CDR2 FYNNEI. V dropped 7 bases and J dropped 1; count of bases not matched to a gene: 4. The CDR3 coding sequence is TGTGCCAGCACACAACAGGGGGGCACAGATACGCAGTATTTT. Protein: CASTQQGGTDTQYF.

The CDR3 is CASSSDTGTFGNTIYF. The CDR3 DNA reads as TGTGCCAGCAGTTCCGACACCGGGACATTTGGAAACACCATATATTTT. V gene TRBV28 combines with J gene TRBJ1-3; D might be TRBD1 (6 bases). Germline V gene lookup returns CDR1 MDHEN and CDR2 SYDVKM. V dropped 4 bases and J dropped 3 bases, with 16 bases sitting between them. The CDR3 loop spans 16 amino acids.

This clone was counted only a few times. The rearrangement links TRBV5-1 to TRBJ1-1; D ambiguous. Germline V gene data show CDR1 as SGHRS and CDR2 as YFSETQ. The CDR3 totals 15 residues. The V gene lost 0 bases and the J gene lost 3 bases, with 12 bases spanning the gap. CDR3 nucleotides: TGCGCCAGCAGCTTGGGTTCAGGTAGGGACACTGAAGCTTTCTTT. Translating it yields CASSLGSGRDTEAFF.

This clone occurred many times. The chain uses TRBV7-3 and TRBJ1-1; D is ambiguous. Germline lookup yields CDR1 SGHTA and CDR2 FQGTGA. Trimming stripped 3 bases from V and 1 base from J, with 9 bases between. The CDR3 consists of 14 residues. CDR3 sequence (DNA): TGTGCCAGCAGCTTTTCAGGCGGGAACACTGAAGCTTTCTTT. It encodes CASSFSGGNTEAFF.

The CDR3, as DNA: TGTGCCAGCAGCGTTCGGGACAGGGGCCTCGCCGATACGCAGTATTTT. Protein product: CASSVRDRGLADTQYF. The chain is built from TRBV9 and TRBJ2-3; 10 bases match TRBD1. V lost 2 bases, J lost 6 bases, and 9 bases stayed unmatched. Germline CDR1 and CDR2: SGDLS and YYNGEE. The CDR3 is 16 residues long.

The rearrangement uses TRBV10-1 and TRBJ1-1; no clear D. The V gene lost 11 bases and the J gene lost 0 bases, with 13 bases spanning the gap. The CDR3 is 13 residues long. CDR1 and CDR2 from the germline V gene are WNHNN and SYGVQD (reference sequence). The CDR3 DNA is TGCGCCGGTGTGAGAAACATGAACACTGAAGCTTTCTTT. This encodes CAGVRNMNTEAFF.

V and J are TRBV5-1 and TRBJ2-1, with D perhaps TRBD1 (6 bases). Germline CDR1 is SGHRS and CDR2 is YFSETQ. The V gene lost 4 bases and the J gene lost 4 bases, with 18 bases spanning the gap. The CDR3 has 16 amino acids. The CDR3: CASSRLPGAGYNEQFF. DNA for the CDR3: TGCGCCAGCAGCCGACTACCAGGGGCAGGGTACAATGAGCAGTTCTTC.

The chain carries TRBV6-1 and TRBJ1-2; D perhaps matches TRBD1 (5 bases). In germline, CDR1 is MNHNS, CDR2 SASEGT. The CDR3 is 8 amino acids. The CDR3, as DNA: TGTCTTGGAGGGGACTACACCTTC. Translated, it gives CLGGDYTF.

The chain combines TRBV6-5 with TRBJ1-1; tentative D call: TRBD1 (5 bases). The CDR3 covers 14 residues. The V gene's germline CDR1 is MNHEY and CDR2 SVGAGI. Trimming cost V 2 bases and J 6 bases, with 13 bases left between them. CDR3 protein: CASSYATREAEAFF. In DNA, the CDR3 is TGTGCCAGCAGTTACGCGACCAGGGAAGCTGAAGCTTTCTTT.

The rearrangement joins TRBV25-1 to TRBJ1-1; TRBD1 is a possible D gene (5 bases). Looked up from germline, CDR1 is MGHDK and CDR2 is SYGVNS. The CDR3 runs to 14 residues. The V gene lost 8 bases and the J gene lost 1 base, with 14 bases spanning the gap. CDR3 sequence: CASRGQNPNTEAFF. DNA of the CDR3: TGTGCCAGCCGTGGACAAAACCCGAACACTGAAGCTTTCTTT.

The V gene is TRBV5-6, the J gene TRBJ2-3; 10 bases align to TRBD2. The V segment lost 4 bases and the J segment 4 bases; nucleotides outside the gene matches: 6. The CDR3 has 15 amino acids. Germline loops: CDR1 SGHDT, CDR2 YYEEEE. CDR3 sequence (DNA): TGTGCCAGCAGCGACAGCGGGAGGGGGGCAGATACGCAGTATTTT. Amino acids: CASSDSGRGADTQYF.

The CDR3 sequence is CASSRDPGAQETQYF. CDR3 bases: TGCGCCAGCAGCCGGGACCCAGGGGCCCAAGAGACCCAGTACTTC. The gene calls are TRBV5-1 and TRBJ2-5; the D gene is possibly TRBD1 (6 bases). The CDR3 spans 15 residues. The germline V gene has CDR1 SGHRS and CDR2 YFSETQ. Trimming pared 4 bases from V and 1 base from J, leaving 14 bases between.

The V and J genes are TRBV6-5 and TRBJ2-7; 11 nucleotides align to TRBD2. The CDR3 spans 14 residues. Germline assignment: CDR1 MNHEY and CDR2 SVGAGI. Trimming removed 5 bases from V and 4 bases from J; junction bases left unmatched: 4. For the CDR3, the DNA is TGTGCCAGCAGTCCCACTAGCGGGAGATACGAGCAGTACTTC. Translating gives CASSPTSGRYEQYF.

This clone was detected only a few times. The chain couples TRBV18 to TRBJ2-7; TRBD2 matches 11 bases. This CDR3 has 15 amino acids. Per germline, CDR1 KGHSH and CDR2 LQKENI. Trimming at V came to 2 bases and at J to 7 bases, leaving 7 bases not matched to a gene. In nucleotides, the CDR3 is TGTGCCAGCTCACCAGGGCTAGCGGGAGGCTGGGAGCAGTACTTC. It codes for CASSPGLAGGWEQYF.

The chain links TRBV7-2 to TRBJ1-2; D gene uncertain. Germline V gene data show CDR1 as SGHTA and CDR2 as FQGNSA. Trimming pared 1 base from V and 8 bases from J, leaving 11 bases between. This CDR3 has 13 amino acids. CDR3 residues: CASSLGPPAGYTF. CDR3 in DNA: TGTGCCAGCAGCTTAGGTCCCCCTGCAGGCTACACCTTC.

J is TRBJ2-1 and V is TRBV19, with D perhaps TRBD2 (6 bases). The CDR3 is 14 amino acids. The V and J ends lost 2 bases and 7 bases respectively, with 12 bases between them. CDR1 and CDR2 from the germline V gene are LNHDA and SQIVND (reference sequence). The CDR3 DNA reads TGTGCCAGTAGTATATCCGGGAGTTGGAATGAGCAGTTCTTC. Its translation: CASSISGSWNEQFF.

CDR3 bases: TGTGCCAGCAGTTCAACCAGGGGGCTGGAGACCCAGTACTTC. Translated, it gives CASSSTRGLETQYF. The chain employs TRBV28 and TRBJ2-5, with TRBD1 matching over 8 bases. V trimming: 4 bases; J trimming: 5 bases; junction bases outside the gene matches: 6. There are 14 residues in the CDR3. The germline gives CDR1 MDHEN, CDR2 SYDVKM.

There are many counts of this clone. The chain couples TRBV7-2 to TRBJ2-4; a possible D gene is TRBD2 (6 bases). Germline CDR1 SGHTA, CDR2 FQGNSA. Trimming removed 4 bases at V and 5 bases at J, with 9 bases between. This CDR3 is built from 13 residues. The CDR3 loop reads CASSWEAENIQYF. The CDR3 nucleotides are TGTGCCAGCAGCTGGGAGGCAGAAAACATTCAGTACTTC.

On this clone itself: Other DNA sequences in the sample encode the same CDR3. This chain uses TRBV28 with TRBJ2-5; TRBD2 matches at 12 bases. The CDR3 has 14 amino acids. The V and J ends lost 3 bases and 5 bases, in that order; junction bases with no gene match: 1. CDR1 and CDR2 (germline): MDHEN, SYDVKM. CDR3 sequence: CASSLLAGGETQYF. CDR3 coding DNA: TGTGCCAGCAGTTTGCTAGCGGGAGGGGAGACCCAGTACTTC.

The table lists this clone with a few counts. This sequence joins TRBV7-9 and TRBJ2-1; D ambiguous. The V gene lost 2 bases and the J gene lost 2 bases, with 4 bases spanning the gap. The CDR3 is 13 amino acids. Germline CDR1 is SEHNR and CDR2 is FQNEAQ (reference sequence). CDR3 loop: CASSLFTYNEQFF. CDR3 coding DNA: TGTGCCAGCAGCTTATTCACCTACAATGAGCAGTTCTTC.

A remark on this clone: A read error may explain this, as a much larger clone is one base away. The rearrangement uses TRBV4-2 and TRBJ2-3, with D perhaps TRBD2 (5 bases). Trimming shortened V by 5 bases and J by 4 bases, and 7 bases separated the two germline ends. Germline CDR1 reads LGHNA; CDR2 reads YNFKEQ. The CDR3 length is 12 residues. The CDR3 DNA reads as TGTGCCAGCAGCTTCGGGGCAGATACGCAGTATTTT. It codes for CASSFGADTQYF.